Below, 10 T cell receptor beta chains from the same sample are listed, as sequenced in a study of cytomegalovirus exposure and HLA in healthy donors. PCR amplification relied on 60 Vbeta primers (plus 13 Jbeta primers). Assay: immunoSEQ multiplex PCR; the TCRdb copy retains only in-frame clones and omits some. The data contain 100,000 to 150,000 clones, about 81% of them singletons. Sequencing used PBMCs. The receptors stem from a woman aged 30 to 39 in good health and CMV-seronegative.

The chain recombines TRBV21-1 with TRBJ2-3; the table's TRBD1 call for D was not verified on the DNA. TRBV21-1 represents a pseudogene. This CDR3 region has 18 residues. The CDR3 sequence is CASSIISPGFPGSDTQYF. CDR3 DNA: TGTGCCAGCAGCATCATCTCGCCCGGGTTCCCAGGGTCGGATACGCAGTATTTT.

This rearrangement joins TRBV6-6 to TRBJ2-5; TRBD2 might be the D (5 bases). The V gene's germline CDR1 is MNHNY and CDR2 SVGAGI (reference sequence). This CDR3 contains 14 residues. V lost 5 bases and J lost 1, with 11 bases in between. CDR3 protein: CASSHRDFQETQYF. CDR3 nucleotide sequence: TGTGCCAGCAGTCACCGGGATTTCCAAGAGACCCAGTACTTC.

CDR3 nucleotide sequence: TGTGCCAGCAGCTTAGCGATGGGACAGAATGAGCAGTTCTTC. Its protein product is CASSLAMGQNEQFF. The V gene is TRBV7-6, the J gene TRBJ2-1; 7 bases line up with TRBD1. The CDR3 totals 14 residues. The germline gives CDR1 SGHVS, CDR2 FNYEAQ. V lost 0 bases to trimming and J lost 7 bases; unmatched junction nucleotides: 3.

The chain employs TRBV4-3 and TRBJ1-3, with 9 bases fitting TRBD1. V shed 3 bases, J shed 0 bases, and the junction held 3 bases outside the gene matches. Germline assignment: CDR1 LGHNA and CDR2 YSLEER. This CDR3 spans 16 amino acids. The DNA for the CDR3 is TGCGCCAGCAGCCAGGGACAGGGCGTCTCTGGAAACACCATATATTTT. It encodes CASSQGQGVSGNTIYF.

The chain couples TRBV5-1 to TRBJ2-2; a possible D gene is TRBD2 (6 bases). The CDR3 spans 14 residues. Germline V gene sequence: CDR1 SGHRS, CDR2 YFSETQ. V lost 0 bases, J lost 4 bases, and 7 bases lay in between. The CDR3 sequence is CASSLDGGTGELFF. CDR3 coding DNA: TGCGCCAGCAGCTTGGACGGGGGCACCGGGGAGCTGTTTTTT.

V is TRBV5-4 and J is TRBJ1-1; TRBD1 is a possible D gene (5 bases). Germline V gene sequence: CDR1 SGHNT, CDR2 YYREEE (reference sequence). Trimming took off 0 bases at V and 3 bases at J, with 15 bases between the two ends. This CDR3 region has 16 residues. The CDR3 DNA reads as TGTGCCAGCAGCTTGGGAGGGGCATCGGGGGACACTGAAGCTTTCTTT. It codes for CASSLGGASGDTEAFF. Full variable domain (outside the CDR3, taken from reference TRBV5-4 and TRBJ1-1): ETGVTQSPTHLIKTRGQQVTLRCSSQSGHNTVSWYQQALGQGPQFIFQYYREEENGRGNFPPRFSGLQFPNYSSELNVNALELDDSALYLCASSLGGASGDTEAFFGQGTRLTVV.

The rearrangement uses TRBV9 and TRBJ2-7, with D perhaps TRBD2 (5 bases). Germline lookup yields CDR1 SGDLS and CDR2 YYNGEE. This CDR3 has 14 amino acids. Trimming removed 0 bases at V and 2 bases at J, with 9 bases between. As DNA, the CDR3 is TGTGCCAGCAGCGTAGGATTCGGGACCTACGAGCAGTACTTC. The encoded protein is CASSVGFGTYEQYF.

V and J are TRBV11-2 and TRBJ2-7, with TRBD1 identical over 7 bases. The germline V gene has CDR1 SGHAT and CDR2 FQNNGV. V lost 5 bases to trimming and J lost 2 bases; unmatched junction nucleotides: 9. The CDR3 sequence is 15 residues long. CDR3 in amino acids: CASSHRQGLAYEQYF. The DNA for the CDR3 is TGTGCCAGCAGCCATCGACAGGGATTAGCCTACGAGCAGTACTTC.

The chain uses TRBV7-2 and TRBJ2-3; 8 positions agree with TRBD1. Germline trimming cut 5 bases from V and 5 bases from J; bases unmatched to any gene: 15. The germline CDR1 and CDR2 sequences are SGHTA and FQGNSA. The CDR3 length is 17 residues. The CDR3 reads CASSPQGGAGRRDTQYF. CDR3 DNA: TGTGCCAGCAGCCCACAGGGGGGCGCCGGGAGAAGAGATACGCAGTATTTT.

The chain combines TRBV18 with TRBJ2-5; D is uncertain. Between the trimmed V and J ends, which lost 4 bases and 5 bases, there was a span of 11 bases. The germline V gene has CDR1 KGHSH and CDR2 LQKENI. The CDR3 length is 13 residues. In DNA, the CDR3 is TGTGCCAGCTCACAGAACCGAGCGGAGACCCAGTACTTC. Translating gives CASSQNRAETQYF.